The 23 T cell receptor beta chains reported below all come from one sample, sequenced in a study of blood T cell repertoires in COVID-19. Data came from immunoSEQ multiplex PCR; TCRdb stores just in-frame clones and leaves some out. The repertoire holds tens of thousands of clones, with around 88% as singletons. The sample taken for sequencing was peripheral blood. These receptors originate from a man aged 65 to 85 with active or convalescent COVID-19.

V usage is TRBV7-9 and J usage is TRBJ2-2; D possibly corresponds to TRBD2 (5 bases). This CDR3 has 17 amino acids. V was shortened by 5 bases and J by 2 bases, with 18 bases between the two germline ends. The V gene's germline CDR1 is SEHNR and CDR2 FQNEAQ (reference sequence). The CDR3 is CASSPRLGGFNTGELFF. DNA for the CDR3: TGTGCCAGCAGCCCCCGGTTAGGAGGTTTTAACACCGGGGAGCTGTTTTTT.

The rearrangement links TRBV28 to TRBJ1-1; D is unresolved. The CDR3 is 12 amino acids. V gave up 3 bases and J gave up 6 bases, with 8 bases separating them. Per the germline V gene, CDR1 is MDHEN and CDR2 is SYDVKM. The CDR3 here is CASSFSSSEAFF. The CDR3 nucleotides read TGTGCCAGCAGTTTCTCCTCTTCTGAAGCTTTCTTT.

The rearrangement joins TRBV9 to TRBJ2-1; no reliable D call. Looked up from germline, CDR1 is SGDLS and CDR2 is YYNGEE. The CDR3 length is 13 residues. V lost 0 bases, J lost 9 bases, and 10 bases lay in between. CDR3 nucleotides: TGTGCCAGCAGCGTAGGAACCGGAGCTGAGCAGTTCTTC. Translated, it gives CASSVGTGAEQFF.

The chain has TRBV29-1 and TRBJ2-5; TRBD1 might be the D (5 bases). The CDR3 extends over 12 amino acids. The ends were cut back, 5 bases at V and 1 base at J, with 8 bases in the middle. Germline assignment: CDR1 SQVTM and CDR2 ANQGSEA. Here the CDR3 reads CSVRTPQETQYF. In DNA form, the CDR3 reads TGCAGCGTTCGGACACCCCAAGAGACCCAGTACTTC.

V and J are TRBV6-5 and TRBJ1-5; 7 bases line up with TRBD1. Germline loops: CDR1 MNHEY, CDR2 SVGAGI. CDR3 length equals 15 residues. V was clipped by 6 bases and J by 0 bases; unmatched bases: 5. DNA for the CDR3: TGTGCCAGCAGAACGGACAGGTATAGCAATCAGCCCCAGCATTTT. It translates to CASRTDRYSNQPQHF.

The J gene is TRBJ1-1, the V gene TRBV7-8; 8 positions agree with TRBD1. Germline V gives CDR1 SGHVS, CDR2 FQNEAQ. This CDR3 has 15 residues. J lost 4 bases, V lost 5 bases, and 9 bases had no gene match. This chain's CDR3 is CASSPRLTGVTEAFF. CDR3 coding DNA: TGTGCCAGCAGCCCCAGACTGACAGGGGTCACTGAAGCTTTCTTT.

The chain joins TRBV3-1 (or the pseudogene TRBV3-2) to TRBJ1-6; a weak D match, TRBD1 (5 bases). The germline gives CDR1 LGHDT, CDR2 YNNKEL (reference sequence). The CDR3 loop spans 15 amino acids. Trimming pared 4 bases from V and 10 bases from J, leaving 17 bases between. The CDR3 nucleotides read TGTGCCAGCAGCCCCCTTCCTGGGAGGGGCTCACCCCTCCACTTT. Translating it yields CASSPLPGRGSPLHF.

This chain uses TRBV11-2 with TRBJ1-3, with D possibly being TRBD1 (6 bases). Trimming cost V 6 bases and J 3 bases, with 12 bases left between them. This CDR3 contains 14 residues. Germline lookup yields CDR1 SGHAT and CDR2 FQNNGV. The CDR3 spells CASRGGGSGNTIYF. In DNA, the CDR3 is TGTGCCAGCAGAGGGGGGGGCAGTGGAAACACCATATATTTT.

This clone was seen only a few times. The chain is built from TRBV7-3 and TRBJ2-3, with TRBD1 identical over 7 bases. V lost 5 bases, J lost 2 bases, and 7 bases stayed unmatched. Germline V gene sequence: CDR1 SGHTA, CDR2 FQGTGA. The CDR3 spans 15 residues. The CDR3: CASSHRGQTTDTQYF. The CDR3 nucleotides are TGTGCCAGCAGCCACCGGGGACAGACCACAGATACGCAGTATTTT. Using reference TRBV7-3 and TRBJ2-3 for the parts outside the CDR3, the full variable domain is GAGVSQTPSNKVTEKGKYVELRCDPISGHTALYWYRQSLGQGPEFLIYFQGTGAADDSGLPNDRFFAVRPEGSVSTLKIQRTERGDSAVYLCASSHRGQTTDTQYFGPGTRLTVL.

V is TRBV30 and J is TRBJ1-6; D is uncertain. Germline assignment: CDR1 GTSNPN and CDR2 SVGIG (reference sequence). This CDR3 has 13 amino acids. Trimming removed 1 base from V and 8 bases from J, with 9 bases in between. For the CDR3, the DNA is TGTGCCTGGAGTGGAATTTCGGATTCACCCCTCCACTTT. Translation gives CAWSGISDSPLHF.

The chain couples TRBV24-1 to TRBJ2-3; 7 nucleotides match TRBD1. There are 14 residues in the CDR3. Germline CDR1 KGHDR, CDR2 SFDVKD. With V trimmed by 6 bases and J by 2 bases, 4 bases remained unmatched. The CDR3 nucleotides read TGTGCCACCAGTCCGACAGGGCTCACAGATACGCAGTATTTT. It codes for CATSPTGLTDTQYF.

This rearrangement joins TRBV28 to TRBJ2-1; TRBD2 matches at 11 bases. This CDR3 has 15 residues. Germline CDR1 reads MDHEN; CDR2 reads SYDVKM. V was clipped by 7 bases and J by 6 bases; unmatched bases: 8. Here the CDR3 reads CASTPVLAGVNEQFF. For the CDR3, the DNA is TGTGCCAGCACCCCCGTACTAGCGGGAGTCAATGAGCAGTTCTTC.

The chain carries TRBV6-5 and TRBJ1-1, with D perhaps TRBD1 (6 bases). The CDR3 totals 14 residues. Between the trimmed V and J ends, which lost 0 bases and 5 bases, there was a span of 10 bases. Germline values: CDR1 MNHEY, CDR2 SVGAGI. For the CDR3, the DNA is TGTGCCAGCAGTTACTCGACAGGCCCGACTGAAGCTTTCTTT. Protein sequence: CASSYSTGPTEAFF.

The J gene is TRBJ2-1, the V gene TRBV14; 13 bases line up with TRBD2. The junction had 5 bases not matched to a gene; V was cut back by 4 bases and J by 5 bases. Germline CDR1 is SGHDN and CDR2 is FVKESK. This CDR3 is built from 16 residues. Here the CDR3 reads CASSRKGLAGDNEQFF. The CDR3 region has the DNA TGTGCCAGCAGCCGAAAAGGACTAGCGGGGGACAATGAGCAGTTCTTC.

Comments on this clone: One end of the junction is discordant with germline, which a read error may explain. The chain combines TRBV30 with TRBJ2-4; 8 nucleotides line up with TRBD1. The CDR3 extends over 15 amino acids. Germline V gene lookup returns CDR1 GTSNPN and CDR2 SVGIG (reference sequence). CDR3 residues: CAWTPGGYAKNIQYF. The CDR3 region has the DNA TGTGCTTGGACGCCAGGGGGCTACGCCAAAAACATTCAGTACTTC.

The rearrangement joins TRBV25-1 to TRBJ2-2, with D possibly matching TRBD1 (5 bases). The CDR3 has 11 residues. Germline lookup yields CDR1 MGHDK and CDR2 SYGVNS. Trimming removed 7 bases at V and 7 bases at J, with 7 bases between. CDR3: CASTGIGELFF. The CDR3 DNA follows: TGTGCCAGCACAGGGATCGGGGAGCTGTTTTTT.

This rearrangement joins TRBV5-3 to TRBJ1-1; no reliable D call. TRBV5-3 is an ORF, with its function uncertain. The V end lost 4 bases, the J end lost 2 bases, and 9 bases lay between the germline ends. The CDR3 is 13 residues long. CDR3 sequence reads: CARSEQKNTEAFF. The CDR3 bases are TGTGCCAGAAGCGAACAGAAAAACACTGAAGCTTTCTTT.

The chain joins TRBV28 to TRBJ1-2, with 8 bases fitting TRBD1. CDR1 is MDHEN, CDR2 SYDVKM, per germline. Trimming at V came to 2 bases and at J to 4 bases, leaving 3 bases not matched to a gene. The CDR3 is 14 residues long. CDR3 in amino acids: CASSLGGQGYGYTF. The CDR3 region has the DNA TGTGCCAGCAGTTTAGGAGGACAGGGCTATGGCTACACCTTC.

The J gene is TRBJ1-5, the V gene TRBV6-5; D possibly corresponds to TRBD1 (5 bases). Germline values: CDR1 MNHEY, CDR2 SVGAGI. The CDR3 covers 14 residues. Trimming pared 2 bases from V and 3 bases from J, leaving 8 bases between. The chain's CDR3 is CASSYGAANQPQHF. CDR3 nucleotide sequence: TGTGCCAGCAGTTACGGGGCAGCCAATCAGCCCCAGCATTTT.

The chain recombines TRBV9 with TRBJ1-2; D call uncertain. The CDR3 length is 14 residues. V was pared by 0 bases and J by 8 bases, with 14 bases between. CDR1 is SGDLS and CDR2 is YYNGEE in the germline V gene. The CDR3 spells CASSVGVGTGGYTF. The CDR3 region has the DNA TGTGCCAGCAGCGTAGGGGTGGGCACGGGGGGCTACACCTTC.

The V call is TRBV30, the J call TRBJ1-2; D unresolved. Germline V gene lookup returns CDR1 GTSNPN and CDR2 SVGIG (reference sequence). V lost 3 bases to trimming and J lost 2 bases, with 7 bases between them. CDR3 length: 12 residues. This chain's CDR3 is CAWSSGNYGYTF. In DNA form, the CDR3 reads TGTGCCTGGAGCTCGGGGAACTATGGCTACACCTTC. Using reference TRBV30 and TRBJ1-2 for the parts outside the CDR3, the full variable domain is SQTIHQWPATLVQPVGSPLSLECTVEGTSNPNLYWYRQAAGRGLQLLFYSVGIGQISSEVPQNLSASRPQDRQFILSSKKLLLSDSGFYLCAWSSGNYGYTFGSGTRLTVV.

The gene calls are TRBV5-1 and TRBJ1-6; a weak D match, TRBD1 (5 bases). Germline V gene lookup returns CDR1 SGHRS and CDR2 YFSETQ. Trimming took 2 bases from V and 8 from J, leaving 14 bases between them. The length of the CDR3 is 15 residues. CDR3 in amino acids: CASSFVPGLDSPLHF. In DNA, the CDR3 is TGCGCCAGCAGCTTCGTCCCGGGACTTGATTCACCCCTCCACTTT.

This clone was recorded only once. CDR3 in DNA: TGTGCCAGCAGTGCCGACACATTCTATGGCTACACCTTC. Amino acid sequence: CASSADTFYGYTF. This chain joins TRBV6-6 and TRBJ1-2; D uncertain. The germline V gene encodes CDR1 MNHNY and CDR2 SVGAGI (reference sequence). The CDR3 length is 13 residues. V shed 5 bases and J shed 4 bases, with 11 bases lying between them.